This TCR beta chain derives from a study of identical twins. Study-wide findings and caveats: Beta clonotypes that were abundant in cord blood contained fewer insertions, a pattern absent from memory repertoires.

This clonotype appeared once. Its specificity is unknown. The CDR3 sequence is 15 residues long. The V gene end was trimmed by 3 bases and the J gene end by 6 bases; junction bases not matched to a gene: 7. Germline V lookup: CDR1 KGHSH, CDR2 LQKENI. A single record per CDR3 protein comes from TCRdb applying MiXCR to the 5' RACE reads. The table shows hundreds of thousands of distinct CDR3 sequences, with about 22% occurring only once. This same sample was also part of a study on yellow fever vaccine responses in identical twins.

The chain employs TRBV18 and TRBJ2-1; 8 nucleotides align to TRBD2. This TCR was recovered from a woman aged 18-29 years in good health. The sample was CD4+ T cells sorted from blood. CDR3 protein: CASSPTWTSPNEQFF. The DNA for the CDR3 is TGTGCCAGCTCACCGACGTGGACTAGCCCCAATGAGCAGTTCTTC.